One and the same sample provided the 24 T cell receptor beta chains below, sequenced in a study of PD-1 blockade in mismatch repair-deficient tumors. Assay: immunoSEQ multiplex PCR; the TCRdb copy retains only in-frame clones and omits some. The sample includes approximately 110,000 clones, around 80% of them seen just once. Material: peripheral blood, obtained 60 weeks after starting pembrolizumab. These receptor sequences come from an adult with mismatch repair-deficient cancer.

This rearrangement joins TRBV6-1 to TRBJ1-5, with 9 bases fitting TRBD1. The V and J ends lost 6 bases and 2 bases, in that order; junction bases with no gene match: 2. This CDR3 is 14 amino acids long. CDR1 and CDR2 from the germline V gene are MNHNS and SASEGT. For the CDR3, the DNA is TGTGCCAGCAGCAGGACAGGGGGCAATCAGCCCCAGCATTTT. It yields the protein CASSRTGGNQPQHF.

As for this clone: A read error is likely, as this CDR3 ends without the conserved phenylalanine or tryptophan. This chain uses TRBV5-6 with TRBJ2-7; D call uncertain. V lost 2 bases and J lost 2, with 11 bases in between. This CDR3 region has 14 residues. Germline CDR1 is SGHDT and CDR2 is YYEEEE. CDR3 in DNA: TGTGCCAGCAGCTTTCAGGAGTACACCTACGAGCAGTACCTC. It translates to CASSFQEYTYEQYL.

The DNA of the CDR3 is TGTGCCAGCACGAAACCGGGACGGCCTCTTCATGAGCAGTTCTTC. Translation: CASTKPGRPLHEQFF. V gene TRBV21-1 combines with J gene TRBJ2-1. TRBV21-1 is a documented pseudogene. CDR3 length: 15 amino acids.

CDR3 amino acids: CAWSVAWDTEAFF. CDR3 coding DNA: TGTGCCTGGAGTGTAGCCTGGGACACTGAAGCTTTCTTT. The gene calls are TRBV30 and TRBJ1-1; no clear D gene. The CDR3 sequence is 13 residues long. Germline CDR1 GTSNPN, CDR2 SVGIG (reference sequence). Trimming pared 0 bases from V and 3 bases from J, leaving 8 bases between. The full variable domain, in which reference TRBV30 and TRBJ1-1 provide the parts outside the CDR3, is SQTIHQWPATLVQPVGSPLSLECTVEGTSNPNLYWYRQAAGRGLQLLFYSVGIGQISSEVPQNLSASRPQDRQFILSSKKLLLSDSGFYLCAWSVAWDTEAFFGQGTRLTVV.

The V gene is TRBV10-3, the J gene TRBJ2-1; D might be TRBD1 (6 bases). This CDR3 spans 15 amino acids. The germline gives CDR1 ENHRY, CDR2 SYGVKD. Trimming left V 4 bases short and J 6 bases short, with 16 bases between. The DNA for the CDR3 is TGTGCCATCAGTGGGACAGCAACCACCCTCAATGAGCAGTTCTTC. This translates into CAISGTATTLNEQFF.

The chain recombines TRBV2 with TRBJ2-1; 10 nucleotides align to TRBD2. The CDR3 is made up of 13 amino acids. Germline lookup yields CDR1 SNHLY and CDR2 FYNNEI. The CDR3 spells CAAPGLASNEQFF. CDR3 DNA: TGTGCAGCACCGGGACTAGCGAGCAATGAGCAGTTCTTC. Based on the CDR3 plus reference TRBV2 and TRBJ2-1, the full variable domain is EPEVTQTPSHQVTQMGQEVILRCVPISNHLYFYWYRQILGQKVEFLVSFYNNEISEKSEIFDDQFSVERPDGSNFTLKIRSTKLEDSAMYFCAAPGLASNEQFFGPGTRLTVL.

The CDR3 loop is CASSKGPIFSSGANVLTF. The CDR3 DNA is TGTGCCAGCAGCAAAGGTCCGATTTTTTCCTCCGGGGCCAACGTCCTGACTTTC. The chain employs TRBV21-1 and TRBJ2-6. TRBV21-1 counts as a pseudogene. CDR3 length: 18 residues.

The chain's CDR3 is CASSLSSWREKVHEQFF. The CDR3 region has the DNA TGTGCCAGCAGCTTATCCTCTTGGAGGGAGAAGGTGCATGAGCAGTTCTTC. The V call is TRBV11-3, the J call TRBJ2-1; tentatively, D is TRBD2 (6 bases). This CDR3 is built from 17 residues. CDR1 is SGHNT and CDR2 is YENEEA in the germline V gene. The V end was cut by 2 bases, the J end by 8 bases, with 22 bases between.

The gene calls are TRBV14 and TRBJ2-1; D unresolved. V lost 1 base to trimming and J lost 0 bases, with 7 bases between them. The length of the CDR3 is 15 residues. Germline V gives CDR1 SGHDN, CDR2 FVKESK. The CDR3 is CASSQVLHSYNEQFF. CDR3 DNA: TGTGCCAGCAGCCAAGTTTTACACTCCTACAATGAGCAGTTCTTC.

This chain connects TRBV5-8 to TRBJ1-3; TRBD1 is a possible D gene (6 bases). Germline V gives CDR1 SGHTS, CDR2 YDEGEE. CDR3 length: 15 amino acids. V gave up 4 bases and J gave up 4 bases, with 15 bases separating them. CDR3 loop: CASSQDEGGGNTIYF. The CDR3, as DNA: TGTGCCAGCAGCCAAGATGAGGGGGGAGGAAACACCATATATTTT.

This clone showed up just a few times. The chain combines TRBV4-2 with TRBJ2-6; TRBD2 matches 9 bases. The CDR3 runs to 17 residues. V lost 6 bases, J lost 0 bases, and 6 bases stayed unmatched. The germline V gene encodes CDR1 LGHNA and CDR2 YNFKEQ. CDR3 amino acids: CASREETSGSGANVLTF. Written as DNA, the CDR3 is TGTGCCAGCAGGGAAGAGACTAGCGGCTCTGGGGCCAACGTCCTGACTTTC.

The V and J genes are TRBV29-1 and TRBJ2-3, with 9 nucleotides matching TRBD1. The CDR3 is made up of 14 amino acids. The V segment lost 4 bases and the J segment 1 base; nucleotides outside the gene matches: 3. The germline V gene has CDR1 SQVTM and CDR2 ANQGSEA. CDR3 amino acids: CSVVRTGGTDTQYF. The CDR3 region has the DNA TGCAGCGTTGTAAGGACAGGGGGCACAGATACGCAGTATTTT.

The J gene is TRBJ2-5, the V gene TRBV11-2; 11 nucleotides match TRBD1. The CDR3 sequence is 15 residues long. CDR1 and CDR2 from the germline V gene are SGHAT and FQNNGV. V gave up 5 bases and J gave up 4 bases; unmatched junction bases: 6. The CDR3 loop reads CASSQGQGGRETQYF. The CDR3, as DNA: TGTGCCAGCAGCCAGGGACAGGGGGGGAGAGAGACCCAGTACTTC.

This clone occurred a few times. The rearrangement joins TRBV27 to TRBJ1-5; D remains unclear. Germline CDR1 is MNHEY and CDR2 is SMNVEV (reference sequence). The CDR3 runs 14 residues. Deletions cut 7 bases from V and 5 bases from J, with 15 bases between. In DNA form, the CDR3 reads TGTGCCAGCAAGCCGTTGGACGGGGATCAGCCCCAGCATTTT. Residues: CASKPLDGDQPQHF.

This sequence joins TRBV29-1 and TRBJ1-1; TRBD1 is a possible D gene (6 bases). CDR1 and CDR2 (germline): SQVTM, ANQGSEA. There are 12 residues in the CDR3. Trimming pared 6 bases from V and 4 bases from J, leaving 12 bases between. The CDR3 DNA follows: TGCAGCGTCATCCAGGGGACCACTGAAGCTTTCTTT. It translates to CSVIQGTTEAFF.

CDR3 residues: CASRVDRGSIREKLFF. The CDR3 bases are TGTGCCAGCAGGGTTGACAGGGGCAGTATCAGAGAAAAACTGTTTTTT. This chain connects TRBV2 to TRBJ1-4; 8 bases align to TRBD1. Trimming took 6 bases from V and 8 from J; bases not matched to a gene: 14. Germline lookup yields CDR1 SNHLY and CDR2 FYNNEI. The CDR3 totals 16 residues.

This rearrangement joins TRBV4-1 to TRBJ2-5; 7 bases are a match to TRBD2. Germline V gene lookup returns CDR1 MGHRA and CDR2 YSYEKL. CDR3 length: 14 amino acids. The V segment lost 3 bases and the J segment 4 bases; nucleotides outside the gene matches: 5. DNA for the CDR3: TGCGCCAGCAGCCAGGGACTATTACCAGAGACCCAGTACTTC. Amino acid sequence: CASSQGLLPETQYF.

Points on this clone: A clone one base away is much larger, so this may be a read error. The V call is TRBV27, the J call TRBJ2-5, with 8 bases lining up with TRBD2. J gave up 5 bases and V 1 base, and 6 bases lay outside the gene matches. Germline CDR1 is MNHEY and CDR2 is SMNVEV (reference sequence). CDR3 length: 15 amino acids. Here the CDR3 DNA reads TGTGCCAGCAGTTTATGGAGCGGGAGTGGGGAGACCCAGTACTTC. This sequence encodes CASSLWSGSGETQYF.

The CDR3 DNA is TGCGGGGGACTAGCGGAGAACTCCTACGAGCAGTACTTC. It translates to CGGLAENSYEQYF. The J gene is TRBJ2-7, the V gene TRBV29-1; 11 bases match TRBD2. CDR3 length: 13 residues. Germline CDR1 reads SQVTM; CDR2 reads ANQGSEA.

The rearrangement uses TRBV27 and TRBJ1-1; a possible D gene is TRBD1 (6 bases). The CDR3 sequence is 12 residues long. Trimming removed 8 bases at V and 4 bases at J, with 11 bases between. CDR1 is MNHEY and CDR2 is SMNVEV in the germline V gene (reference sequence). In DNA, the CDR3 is TGTGCCAGCCTAGGGGGGGCCACTGAAGCTTTCTTT. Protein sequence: CASLGGATEAFF.

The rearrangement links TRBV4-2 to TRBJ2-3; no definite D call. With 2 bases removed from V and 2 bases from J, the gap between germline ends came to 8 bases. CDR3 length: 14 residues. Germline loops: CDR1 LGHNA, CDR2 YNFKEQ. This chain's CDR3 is CASSQYRTTDTQYF. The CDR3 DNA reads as TGTGCCAGCAGCCAATACCGGACCACAGATACGCAGTATTTT.

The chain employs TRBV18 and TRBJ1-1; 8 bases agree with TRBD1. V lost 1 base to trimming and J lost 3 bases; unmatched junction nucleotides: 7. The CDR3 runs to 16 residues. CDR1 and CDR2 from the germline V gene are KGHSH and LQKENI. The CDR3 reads CASSPQVATGDTEAFF. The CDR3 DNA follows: TGTGCCAGCTCACCACAGGTTGCGACAGGGGACACTGAAGCTTTCTTT.

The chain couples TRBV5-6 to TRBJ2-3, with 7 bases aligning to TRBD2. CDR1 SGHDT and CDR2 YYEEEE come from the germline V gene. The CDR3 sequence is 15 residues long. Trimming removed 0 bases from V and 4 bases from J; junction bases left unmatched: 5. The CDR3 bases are TGTGCCAGCAGCTTGGACTACCGGGGGGCAGATACGCAGTATTTT. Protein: CASSLDYRGADTQYF.

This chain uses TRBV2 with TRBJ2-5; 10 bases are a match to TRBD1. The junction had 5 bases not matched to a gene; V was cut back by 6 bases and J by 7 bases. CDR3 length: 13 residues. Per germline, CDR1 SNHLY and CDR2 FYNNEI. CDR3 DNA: TGTGCCAGCAGACGACAGGGGGCGGGGACCCAGTACTTC. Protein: CASRRQGAGTQYF.